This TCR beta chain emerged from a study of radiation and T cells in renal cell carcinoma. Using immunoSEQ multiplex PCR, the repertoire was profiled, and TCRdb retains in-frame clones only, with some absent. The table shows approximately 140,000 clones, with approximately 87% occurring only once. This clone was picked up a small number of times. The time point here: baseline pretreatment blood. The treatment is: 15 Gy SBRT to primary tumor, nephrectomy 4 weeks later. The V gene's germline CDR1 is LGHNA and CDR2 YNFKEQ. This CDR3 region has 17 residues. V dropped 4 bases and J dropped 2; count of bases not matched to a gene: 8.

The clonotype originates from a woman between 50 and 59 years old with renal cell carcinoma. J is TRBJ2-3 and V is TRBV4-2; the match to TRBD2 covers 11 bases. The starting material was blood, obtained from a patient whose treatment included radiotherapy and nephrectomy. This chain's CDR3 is CASSRQLAGEVTDTQYF. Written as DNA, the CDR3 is TGTGCCAGCAGCCGACAACTAGCGGGAGAGGTCACAGATACGCAGTATTTT.